This T cell receptor (beta chain) was documented in a study of blood T cell repertoires in COVID-19. Study at large: PBMCs, B-cell-depleted T cells, or T cells were the source of the cDNA or gDNA that made up the material.

Produced via immunoSEQ multiplex PCR; TCRdb's table is partial and in-frame only. The sample holds tens of thousands of clones; roughly 80% are singletons and the top ten take 20% to 25%. CDR1 is LNHDA, CDR2 SQIVND, per germline (reference sequence). V was clipped by 6 bases and J by 4 bases, with 18 bases between them. The CDR3 extends over 16 amino acids. The TCR originated in a woman aged 65 to 85 with acute or convalescent COVID-19. V is TRBV19 and J is TRBJ1-4; D ambiguous. The sample was peripheral blood. CDR3 loop: CASRKPGSGINEKLFF. CDR3 coding DNA: TGTGCCAGTAGGAAACCGGGATCTGGAATTAATGAAAAACTGTTTTTT. Using reference TRBV19 and TRBJ1-4 for the parts outside the CDR3, the full variable domain is DGGITQSPKYLFRKEGQNVTLSCEQNLNHDAMYWYRQDPGQGLRLIYYSQIVNDFQKGDIAEGYSVSREKKESFPLTVTSAQKNPTAFYLCASRKPGSGINEKLFFGSGTQLSVL.